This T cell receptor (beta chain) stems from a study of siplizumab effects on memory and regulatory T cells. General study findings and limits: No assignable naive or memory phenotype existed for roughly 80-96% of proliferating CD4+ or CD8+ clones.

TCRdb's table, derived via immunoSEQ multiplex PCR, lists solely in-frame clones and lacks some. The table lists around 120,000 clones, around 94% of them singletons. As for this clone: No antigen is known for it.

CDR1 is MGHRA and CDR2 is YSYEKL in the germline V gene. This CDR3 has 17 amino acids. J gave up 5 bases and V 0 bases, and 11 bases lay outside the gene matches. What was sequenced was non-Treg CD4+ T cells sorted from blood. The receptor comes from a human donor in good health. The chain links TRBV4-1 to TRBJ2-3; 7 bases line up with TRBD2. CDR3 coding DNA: TGCGCCAGCAGCCAAGATTCGGTGGGAGGGCCAGGAGATACGCAGTATTTT. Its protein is CASSQDSVGGPGDTQYF.